The T cell receptor beta chain described here comes from a study of blood T cell repertoires in COVID-19. At the level of the study: PBMCs, B-cell-depleted T cells, or T cells were the source of the cDNA or gDNA that made up the material.

Germline values: CDR1 LGHDT, CDR2 YNNKEL (reference sequence). V lost 2 bases and J 4 bases, leaving 8 bases between the germline ends. The CDR3 sequence is 14 residues long. Authors' analysis steps: How many nucleated cells were present was estimated from reference gene primer amplification. Clones were sequenced by immunoSEQ multiplex PCR, and TCRdb holds only the in-frame ones, with some missing. V, J and clone size derive from that table, while D and trimming were established from the DNA sequence. The sample comprises about 110,000 clones, roughly 81% of which are singletons, and about 2% rests with the top ten.

Sequencing was performed on peripheral blood. This clonotype originated in a human donor in a cohort sampled during active COVID-19. The chain links TRBV3-1 (or the pseudogene TRBV3-2) to TRBJ2-2; unclear D gene. The CDR3 reads CASSQIRSTGELFF. CDR3 DNA sequence: TGTGCCAGCAGCCAAATTAGGAGCACCGGGGAGCTGTTTTTT.